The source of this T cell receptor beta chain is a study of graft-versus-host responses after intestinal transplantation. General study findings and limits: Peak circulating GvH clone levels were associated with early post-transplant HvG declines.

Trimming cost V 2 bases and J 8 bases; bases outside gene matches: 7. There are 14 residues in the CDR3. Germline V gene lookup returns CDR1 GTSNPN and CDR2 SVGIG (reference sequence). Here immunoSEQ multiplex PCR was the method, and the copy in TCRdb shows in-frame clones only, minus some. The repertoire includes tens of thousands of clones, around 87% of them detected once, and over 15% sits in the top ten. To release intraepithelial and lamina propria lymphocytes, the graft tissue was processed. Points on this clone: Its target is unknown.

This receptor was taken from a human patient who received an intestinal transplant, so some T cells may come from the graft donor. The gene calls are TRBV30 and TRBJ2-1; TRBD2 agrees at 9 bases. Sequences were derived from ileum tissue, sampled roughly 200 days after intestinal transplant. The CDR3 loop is CAWSLLAGNDEQFF. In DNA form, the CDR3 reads TGTGCCTGGAGTCTGCTAGCGGGGAACGATGAGCAGTTCTTC. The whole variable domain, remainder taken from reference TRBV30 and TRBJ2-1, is SQTIHQWPATLVQPVGSPLSLECTVEGTSNPNLYWYRQAAGRGLQLLFYSVGIGQISSEVPQNLSASRPQDRQFILSSKKLLLSDSGFYLCAWSLLAGNDEQFFGPGTRLTVL.